The 29 T cell receptor beta chains below all came from one sample that was sequenced in a study of CD8 T cell repertoires and HIV-1 epitope variants. No antigen has been identified for these receptors. The table came from immunoSEQ multiplex PCR; TCRdb's copy has only in-frame clones and leaves some out. The repertoire holds 6,000 or so clones, with about 65% as singletons. Sequencing input: cultured CD8+ T cells derived from PBMCs. The receptors derive from a male donor with HIV.

The J gene is TRBJ2-7, the V gene TRBV6-5; D is unclear. Trimming stripped 6 bases from V and 1 base from J, with 10 bases between. The V gene's germline CDR1 is MNHEY and CDR2 SVGAGI. This CDR3 is 13 amino acids long. CDR3 bases: TGTGCCAGCAGCCTCACATCTTCCTACGAGCAGTACTTC. Protein: CASSLTSSYEQYF.

The rearrangement joins TRBV29-1 to TRBJ1-2; D ambiguous. V lost 4 bases and J lost 0, with 12 bases in between. This CDR3 comprises 14 residues. In germline, CDR1 is SQVTM, CDR2 ANQGSEA. CDR3 bases: TGCAGCGTTGTCATCCTATCAGCTAACTATGGCTACACCTTC. It yields the protein CSVVILSANYGYTF.

The V gene is TRBV30, the J gene TRBJ1-1; D not resolved. V was clipped by 0 bases and J by 0 bases, with 2 bases between them. Germline loops: CDR1 GTSNPN, CDR2 SVGIG (reference sequence). CDR3 length equals 12 residues. The CDR3 sequence: CAWSVMNTEAFF. As DNA, the CDR3 is TGTGCCTGGAGTGTAATGAACACTGAAGCTTTCTTT.

This clone has a handful of counts. CDR3 nucleotides: TGTGCCAGCAGTACGGACAGGGATGATCATGAAAAACTGTTTTTT. Protein sequence: CASSTDRDDHEKLFF. The rearrangement joins TRBV28 to TRBJ1-4; 8 bases are a match to TRBD1. V lost 5 bases to trimming and J lost 6 bases; unmatched junction nucleotides: 8. Germline CDR1 MDHEN, CDR2 SYDVKM. CDR3 length equals 15 residues. The full variable domain, rest sourced from reference TRBV28 and TRBJ1-4, is DVKVTQSSRYLVKRTGEKVFLECVQDMDHENMFWYRQDPGLGLRLIYFSYDVKMKEKGDIPEGYSVSREKKERFSLILESASTNQTSMYLCASSTDRDDHEKLFFGSGTQLSVL.

This clone was picked up a small number of times. The rearrangement joins TRBV7-2 to TRBJ1-5; D perhaps matches TRBD1 (5 bases). Germline CDR1 is SGHTA and CDR2 is FQGNSA. Trimming cost V 1 base and J 5 bases, with 9 bases left between them. The CDR3 runs to 14 residues. The CDR3 spells CASSLVAGHQPQHF. The CDR3 DNA reads TGTGCCAGCAGCTTAGTGGCAGGGCATCAGCCCCAGCATTTT.

In its sample, this clone was seen a few times. This chain uses TRBV14 with TRBJ2-3; 7 bases are a match to TRBD2. The CDR3 is made up of 17 amino acids. J lost 5 bases, V lost 0 bases, and 11 bases had no gene match. Germline CDR1 SGHDN, CDR2 FVKESK. The CDR3 DNA is TGTGCCAGCAGCCAAGATAGGAGGGAGGGCCGGGGAGATACGCAGTATTTT. It is translated as CASSQDRREGRGDTQYF.

The table lists this clone with a few counts. V is TRBV7-9 and J is TRBJ1-2; D is unclear. This CDR3 contains 15 residues. Trimming removed 0 bases at V and 8 bases at J, with 16 bases between. CDR1 is SEHNR and CDR2 is FQNEAQ in the germline V gene (reference sequence). Here the CDR3 reads CASSLAREERLGYTF. The CDR3 DNA follows: TGTGCCAGCAGCTTAGCGCGGGAGGAAAGGTTGGGCTACACCTTC. The full variable domain, its missing parts supplied by reference TRBV7-9 and TRBJ1-2, is DTGVSQNPRHKITKRGQNVTFRCDPISEHNRLYWYRQTLGQGPEFLTYFQNEAQLEKSRLLSDRFSAERPKGSFSTLEIQRTEQGDSAMYLCASSLAREERLGYTFGSGTRLTVV.

This clone was counted a few times. This chain joins TRBV6-5 and TRBJ2-7; no clear D gene. The germline V gene has CDR1 MNHEY and CDR2 SVGAGI. The CDR3 extends over 12 amino acids. The V and J ends lost 8 bases and 2 bases respectively, with 10 bases between them. The CDR3 is CASRDIAYEQYF. The CDR3 DNA is TGTGCCAGCCGCGACATAGCCTACGAGCAGTACTTC.

The chain is built from TRBV5-1 and TRBJ2-5; either TRBD1 or TRBD2 may fit D (5 bases each). Germline-derived CDR1 and CDR2 are SGHRS and YFSETQ. V gave up 4 bases and J gave up 5 bases, with 18 bases separating them. CDR3 length: 15 residues. The CDR3 spells CASSEGRSSWETQYF. The DNA for the CDR3 is TGCGCCAGCAGCGAGGGACGGAGTAGTTGGGAGACCCAGTACTTC.

V is TRBV7-7 and J is TRBJ2-7; D call uncertain. V shed 5 bases and J shed 7 bases, with 9 bases lying between them. This CDR3 region has 11 residues. CDR1 and CDR2 (germline): SSHAT, FNYEAQ (reference sequence). The chain's CDR3 is CASSLQWEQYF. DNA for the CDR3: TGTGCCAGCAGCCTTCAGTGGGAGCAGTACTTC.

In its sample, this clone was seen a few times. This sequence joins TRBV4-2 and TRBJ1-1; 7 bases line up with TRBD1. Germline CDR1 reads LGHNA; CDR2 reads YNFKEQ. After removal of 0 bases from V and 1 base from J, the junction contained 8 bases not matched to a gene. The CDR3 is 17 amino acids. CDR3 loop: CASSQDHQTGRNTEAFF. DNA for the CDR3: TGTGCCAGCAGCCAAGATCATCAGACAGGGAGGAACACTGAAGCTTTCTTT.

This clone was seen a single time. The chain is built from TRBV7-5 and TRBJ1-2; the table's TRBD1 call for D was not verified on the DNA. TRBV7-5 is deemed a pseudogene. The CDR3 covers 14 residues. The CDR3 region is CASSLQVPGEGYTF. DNA of the CDR3: TGTGCCAGCAGCTTACAGGTGCCAGGGGAAGGCTACACCTTC.

The chain links TRBV4-3 to TRBJ1-2, with 8 bases aligning to TRBD1. Trimming took 0 bases from V and 8 from J; bases not matched to a gene: 8. The CDR3 is made up of 15 amino acids. The germline gives CDR1 LGHNA, CDR2 YSLEER. Written as DNA, the CDR3 is TGCGCCAGCAGCCAAGATTACGGACAGGGAACGGGCTACACCTTC. Translated, it gives CASSQDYGQGTGYTF.

The chain couples TRBV4-2 to TRBJ2-5; TRBD2 agrees at 7 bases. Germline V gene data show CDR1 as LGHNA and CDR2 as YNFKEQ. V shed 2 bases and J 0 bases; nucleotides not matched to a gene: 6. This CDR3 is built from 16 residues. CDR3 sequence: CASSQTSVGNQETQYF. CDR3 DNA sequence: TGTGCCAGCAGCCAAACTAGCGTCGGGAACCAAGAGACCCAGTACTTC.

This clone was seen more than once but under ten times. The chain uses TRBV2 and TRBJ1-2, with no clear D. From germline, CDR1 is SNHLY and CDR2 FYNNEI. V lost 1 base, J lost 5 bases, and 14 bases lay in between. The CDR3 totals 15 residues. The DNA for the CDR3 is TGTGCCAGCAGTGAAGAGATGGAGGTCACGTATGGCTACACCTTC. Translation gives CASSEEMEVTYGYTF.

V usage is TRBV4-2 and J usage is TRBJ2-7; 12 bases are shared with TRBD2. The CDR3 is made up of 15 amino acids. V gave up 5 bases and J gave up 7 bases; unmatched junction bases: 9. Germline CDR1 and CDR2: LGHNA and YNFKEQ. The CDR3 here is CASSLGLAGLREQYF. CDR3 sequence (DNA): TGTGCCAGCAGCTTGGGACTAGCGGGCCTAAGGGAGCAGTACTTC.

The rearrangement uses TRBV6-1 and TRBJ2-1; 9 positions agree with TRBD2. Losses at the gene ends were 2 bases for V and 6 bases for J; bases not matched to a gene: 5. The CDR3 is 15 amino acids. Germline lookup yields CDR1 MNHNS and CDR2 SASEGT. CDR3 DNA sequence: TGTGCCAGCAGTGAATCCAGCGGGGGGCTCAATGAGCAGTTCTTC. Translation: CASSESSGGLNEQFF.

The chain employs TRBV27 and TRBJ2-1, with D possibly called TRBD1 or TRBD2 (5 bases each). V lost 6 bases to trimming and J lost 4 bases, with 16 bases between them. CDR3 length: 15 amino acids. CDR1 and CDR2 (germline): MNHEY, SMNVEV (reference sequence). The CDR3 bases are TGTGCCAGCAGACAGGACTCCTCGTGGTACAATGAGCAGTTCTTC. This gives the protein CASRQDSSWYNEQFF.

This clone was observed a handful of times. The V gene is TRBV9, the J gene TRBJ2-7, with D perhaps matching TRBD1 (5 bases). The CDR3 has 15 residues. Germline CDR1 and CDR2: SGDLS and YYNGEE. With 5 bases removed from V and 1 base from J, the gap between germline ends came to 16 bases. The CDR3 nucleotides read TGTGCCAGCAGTACTGGGGCGGAATATTCCTACGAGCAGTACTTC. Protein sequence: CASSTGAEYSYEQYF.

This chain links TRBV10-1 with TRBJ2-2; tentatively, D is TRBD1 (6 bases). Between the trimmed V and J ends, which lost 6 bases and 5 bases, there was a span of 10 bases. The CDR3 length is 13 residues. The germline CDR1 and CDR2 sequences are WNHNN and SYGVQD (reference sequence). This chain's CDR3 is CASREGETGELFF. DNA for the CDR3: TGCGCCAGCAGAGAGGGGGAGACCGGGGAGCTGTTTTTT.

This clone appeared a few times. This chain joins TRBV4-2 and TRBJ2-7, with D unclear. V lost 1 base to trimming and J lost 3 bases, with 13 bases between them. The CDR3 runs 15 residues. Looked up from germline, CDR1 is LGHNA and CDR2 is YNFKEQ. The CDR3: CASSQGVVSGYEQYF. Written as DNA, the CDR3 is TGTGCCAGCAGCCAAGGGGTGGTCAGTGGCTACGAGCAGTACTTC.

In this sample, this clone turned up a few times. The CDR3 DNA reads TGTGCCAGCAGTTACTCAATAGGGTTCGGGGGGCAGTACTTC. Protein: CASSYSIGFGGQYF. J is TRBJ2-7 and V is TRBV6-5, with TRBD2 as a possible D gene (6 bases). The germline V and J ends were trimmed by 0 bases and 9 bases, with 15 bases remaining between them. The germline V gene has CDR1 MNHEY and CDR2 SVGAGI. This CDR3 spans 14 amino acids.

CDR3 sequence reads: CASSPDWSYGYTF. CDR3 DNA sequence: TGTGCCAGCAGCCCCGACTGGAGCTATGGCTACACCTTC. This rearrangement joins TRBV6-5 to TRBJ1-2; D remains ambiguous. CDR3 length equals 13 residues. Germline CDR1 is MNHEY and CDR2 is SVGAGI. Deletions cut 6 bases from V and 4 bases from J, with 12 bases between.

This clone was seen only a few times. The chain joins TRBV27 to TRBJ2-7; D gene uncertain. The V and J ends lost 6 bases and 2 bases respectively, with 17 bases between them. The CDR3 has 15 amino acids. Germline V gene lookup returns CDR1 MNHEY and CDR2 SMNVEV (reference sequence). The CDR3 loop is CASSFSGVKAYEQYF. The CDR3 coding sequence is TGTGCCAGCAGCTTCTCCGGAGTGAAGGCCTACGAGCAGTACTTC.

The chain joins TRBV21-1 to TRBJ2-3. TRBV21-1 is designated a pseudogene. This CDR3 has 21 residues. The CDR3 loop is CASSSDRHSARIRDEVDTQYF. For the CDR3, the DNA is TGTGCCAGCAGCTCCGACCGACATTCCGCCCGCATACGGGACGAGGTCGATACGCAGTATTTT.

The table lists this clone with a few counts. The chain carries TRBV6-5 and TRBJ1-2; D not resolved. Trimming stripped 4 bases from V and 6 bases from J, with 12 bases between. The CDR3 consists of 13 residues. Per germline, CDR1 MNHEY and CDR2 SVGAGI. The CDR3 is CASSLHDRDGYTF. CDR3 coding DNA: TGTGCCAGCAGTTTACACGATCGGGATGGCTACACCTTC.

This rearrangement joins TRBV28 to TRBJ2-7; D call uncertain. The germline gives CDR1 MDHEN, CDR2 SYDVKM. Deletions cut 5 bases from V and 0 bases from J, with 11 bases between. This CDR3 spans 14 amino acids. The chain's CDR3 is CASSPRSFSYEQYF. CDR3 sequence (DNA): TGTGCCAGCAGTCCCCGGTCCTTCTCCTACGAGCAGTACTTC.

The sample holds one count of this clone. The chain uses TRBV2 and TRBJ1-4; no clear D gene. The CDR3 sequence is 15 residues long. CDR1 and CDR2 from the germline V gene are SNHLY and FYNNEI. The V and J ends lost 6 bases and 0 bases respectively, with 11 bases between them. CDR3 DNA sequence: TGTGCCAGCAGAGGCCATGAGGCAACTAATGAAAAACTGTTTTTT. This codes for CASRGHEATNEKLFF.

DNA of the CDR3: TGTGCCAGCAGCTTAGGACAGGGTGTCGCTACGCAGTATTTT. It is translated as CASSLGQGVATQYF. The chain uses TRBV7-7 and TRBJ2-3; 7 bases agree with TRBD1. The length of the CDR3 is 14 residues. V lost 1 base and J lost 8; bases outside the gene matches: 6. The germline V gene encodes CDR1 SSHAT and CDR2 FNYEAQ (reference sequence).